This T cell receptor (beta chain) comes out of a study of PD-1 blockade in classical Hodgkin lymphoma. The CDR3 is 11 residues long. CDR1 LNHDA and CDR2 SQIVND come from the germline V gene (reference sequence). Trimming pared 8 bases from V and 7 bases from J, leaving 8 bases between. Produced via immunoSEQ multiplex PCR; TCRdb's table is partial and in-frame only. The data hold tens of thousands of clones, with 65% to 85% observed a single time. After autologous stem cell transplantation all patients relapsed, and prior brentuximab vedotin exposure differed between cohorts. This TCR was sampled from a human donor with classical Hodgkin lymphoma. This rearrangement joins TRBV19 to TRBJ1-4, with unresolved D. The sequences come from peripheral blood mononuclear cells (PBMCs), collected at baseline. The CDR3 sequence: CASSASEKLFF. CDR3 bases: TGTGCCAGTTCTGCCAGTGAAAAACTGTTTTTT.